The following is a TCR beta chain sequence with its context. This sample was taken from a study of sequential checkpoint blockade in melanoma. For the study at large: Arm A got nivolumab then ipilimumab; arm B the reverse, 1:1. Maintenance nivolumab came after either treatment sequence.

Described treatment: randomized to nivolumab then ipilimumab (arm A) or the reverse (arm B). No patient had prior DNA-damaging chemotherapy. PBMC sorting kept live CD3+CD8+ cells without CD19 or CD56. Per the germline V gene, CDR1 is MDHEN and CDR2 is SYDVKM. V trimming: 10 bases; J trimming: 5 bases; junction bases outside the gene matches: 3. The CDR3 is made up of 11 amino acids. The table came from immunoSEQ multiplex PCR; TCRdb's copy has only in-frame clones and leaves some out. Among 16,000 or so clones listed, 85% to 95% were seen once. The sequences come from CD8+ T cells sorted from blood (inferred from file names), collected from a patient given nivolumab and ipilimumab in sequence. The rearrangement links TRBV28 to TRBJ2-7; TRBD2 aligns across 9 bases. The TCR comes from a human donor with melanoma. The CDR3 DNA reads TGTGCCACCCAGCGGGGGGACGAGCAGTACTTC. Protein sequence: CATQRGDEQYF.